This is a list of T cell receptor beta chains from one sample in a study of cytomegalovirus exposure and HLA in healthy donors. Sequencing was performed with immunoSEQ multiplex PCR; in TCRdb, only in-frame clones are kept and a portion is missing. This sample yields over 100,000 clones, of which almost 80% are seen a single time; 1.5% belongs to the top ten. The sequencing input was PBMCs. Receptor source: a female donor in good health and CMV-seronegative. The CDR3 runs from the conserved cysteine through the conserved F or W. The D gene is left open where the match is weak. Clone size is shown for a subset of rows, as once, few, many or a class of expanded clone.

clone_size: .
v_call: TRBV7-9
d_call: .
j_call: TRBJ2-3
cdr3_aa: CASSPTTPDTQYF
cdr3_nt: TGTGCCAGCAGCCCCACGACTCCAGATACGCAGTATTTT

clone_size: .
v_call: TRBV28
d_call: TRBD1
j_call: TRBJ1-4
cdr3_aa: CASSYAGTEEKLFF
cdr3_nt: TGTGCCAGCAGTTACGCCGGGACAGAAGAAAAACTGTTTTTT

clone_size: .
v_call: TRBV5-1
d_call: .
j_call: TRBJ2-5
cdr3_aa: CASSSPGGGMRETQYF
cdr3_nt: TGCGCCAGCAGCTCCCCAGGTGGCGGGATGAGGGAGACCCAGTACTTC

clone_size: .
v_call: TRBV7-2
d_call: .
j_call: TRBJ1-3
cdr3_aa: CASSLRRGITGNTIYF
cdr3_nt: TGTGCCAGCAGCTTAAGACGGGGGATTACTGGAAACACCATATATTTT

clone_size: .
v_call: TRBV11-3
d_call: .
j_call: TRBJ2-1
cdr3_aa: CASSLGGGRGSNEQFF
cdr3_nt: TGTGCCAGCAGCTTAGGAGGTGGGAGGGGGTCCAATGAGCAGTTCTTC

clone_size: once
v_call: TRBV18
d_call: .
j_call: TRBJ1-3
cdr3_aa: CASSRDSSGNTIYF
cdr3_nt: TGTGCCAGCTCCCGAGACTCCTCTGGAAACACCATATATTTT

clone_size: .
v_call: TRBV18
d_call: TRBD2
j_call: TRBJ2-1
cdr3_aa: CASSPPSGTSGSYEQFF
cdr3_nt: TGTGCCAGCTCACCACCGTCCGGGACTAGCGGGAGTTATGAGCAGTTCTTC

clone_size: few
v_call: TRBV9
d_call: .
j_call: TRBJ2-3
cdr3_aa: CASSLGRDLDTQYF
cdr3_nt: TGTGCCAGCAGCCTAGGCAGGGATTTGGATACGCAGTATTTT

clone_size: .
v_call: TRBV28
d_call: .
j_call: TRBJ2-1
cdr3_aa: CASSFGVEQFF
cdr3_nt: TGTGCCAGCAGTTTCGGGGTAGAGCAGTTCTTC

clone_size: .
v_call: TRBV6-1
d_call: TRBD2
j_call: TRBJ2-7
cdr3_aa: CAITRTSGLYEQYF
cdr3_nt: TGTGCCATCACCCGGACTAGCGGCCTATACGAGCAGTACTTC

clone_size: .
v_call: TRBV19
d_call: TRBD1
j_call: TRBJ2-7
cdr3_aa: CASSVQGATYEQYF
cdr3_nt: TGTGCCAGTAGTGTCCAGGGGGCTACCTACGAGCAGTACTTC

clone_size: .
v_call: TRBV7-2
d_call: .
j_call: TRBJ1-5
cdr3_aa: CASSLDNQVNQPQHF
cdr3_nt: TGTGCCAGCAGCTTAGACAACCAGGTCAATCAGCCCCAGCATTTT

clone_size: .
v_call: TRBV11-1
d_call: TRBD1
j_call: TRBJ2-5
cdr3_aa: CASSLTAGGRETQYF
cdr3_nt: TGTGCCAGCAGCTTAACAGCAGGGGGCAGAGAGACCCAGTACTTC

clone_size: .
v_call: TRBV28
d_call: .
j_call: TRBJ1-2
cdr3_aa: CASSFSTGNYGYTF
cdr3_nt: TGTGCCAGCAGTTTTTCGACAGGAAACTATGGCTACACCTTC

clone_size: .
v_call: TRBV7-9
d_call: .
j_call: TRBJ1-4
cdr3_aa: CASSLIFSEKLFF
cdr3_nt: TGTGCCAGCAGCTTAATTTTCTCGGAAAAACTGTTTTTT

clone_size: .
v_call: TRBV29-1
d_call: TRBD2
j_call: TRBJ2-6
cdr3_aa: CSVGRASGTNSGANVLTF
cdr3_nt: TGCAGCGTTGGAAGGGCTAGCGGGACTAACTCTGGGGCCAACGTCCTGACTTTC

clone_size: .
v_call: TRBV5-6
d_call: TRBD1
j_call: TRBJ1-5
cdr3_aa: CASSLGGGSQPQHF
cdr3_nt: TGTGCCAGCAGCTTGGGAGGGGGCAGTCAGCCCCAGCATTTT

clone_size: .
v_call: TRBV28
d_call: .
j_call: TRBJ1-2
cdr3_aa: CASSPTGAYYGYTF
cdr3_nt: TGTGCCAGCAGTCCCACGGGTGCGTACTATGGCTACACCTTC

clone_size: .
v_call: TRBV19
d_call: .
j_call: TRBJ2-3
cdr3_aa: CASSMDREGGEDTQYF
cdr3_nt: TGTGCCAGTAGTATGGACAGGGAGGGGGGTGAAGATACGCAGTATTTT

clone_size: .
v_call: TRBV4-3
d_call: TRBD1
j_call: TRBJ2-7
cdr3_aa: CASSQERTGNYEQYF
cdr3_nt: TGCGCCAGCAGCCAAGAAAGGACAGGGAATTACGAGCAGTACTTC

clone_size: .
v_call: TRBV18
d_call: .
j_call: TRBJ2-1
cdr3_aa: CASSPYLDSANEQFF
cdr3_nt: TGTGCCAGCTCACCTTACCTGGACAGCGCCAATGAGCAGTTCTTC

clone_size: once
v_call: TRBV11-2
d_call: .
j_call: TRBJ1-5
cdr3_aa: CASRGGSNQPQHF
cdr3_nt: TGTGCCAGCAGAGGAGGGAGCAATCAGCCCCAGCATTTT

clone_size: .
v_call: TRBV9
d_call: TRBD1
j_call: TRBJ2-1
cdr3_aa: CASSVAGQGVYNEQFF
cdr3_nt: TGTGCCAGCAGCGTAGCTGGGCAGGGGGTTTACAATGAGCAGTTCTTC

clone_size: .
v_call: TRBV11-2
d_call: TRBD1
j_call: TRBJ1-1
cdr3_aa: CASSDSDRMNTEAFF
cdr3_nt: TGTGCCAGCAGCGACTCGGACAGGATGAACACTGAAGCTTTCTTT

clone_size: .
v_call: TRBV4-3
d_call: TRBD1
j_call: TRBJ2-1
cdr3_aa: CASSQEVRTGIEQFF
cdr3_nt: TGCGCCAGCAGCCAAGAAGTGAGGACAGGGATTGAGCAGTTCTTC

clone_size: .
v_call: TRBV19
d_call: TRBD2
j_call: TRBJ2-1
cdr3_aa: CASSLQLAGASYNEQFF
cdr3_nt: TGTGCCAGTAGTCTCCAATTAGCGGGAGCCTCCTACAATGAGCAGTTCTTC

clone_size: .
v_call: TRBV6-5
d_call: TRBD2
j_call: TRBJ2-5
cdr3_aa: CASSGEGRAWETQYF
cdr3_nt: TGTGCCAGCAGTGGGGAGGGACGCGCGTGGGAGACCCAGTACTTC

clone_size: once
v_call: TRBV19
d_call: .
j_call: TRBJ1-4
cdr3_aa: CASSITYNEKLFF
cdr3_nt: TGTGCCAGTAGTATAACATATAATGAAAAACTGTTTTTT

clone_size: .
v_call: TRBV7-9
d_call: TRBD2
j_call: TRBJ2-1
cdr3_aa: CASSLSGRAKLNEQFF
cdr3_nt: TGTGCCAGCAGCTTATCTGGGAGGGCCAAACTCAATGAGCAGTTCTTC

clone_size: .
v_call: TRBV5-6
d_call: .
j_call: TRBJ1-5
cdr3_aa: CASSLAEVGNQPQHF
cdr3_nt: TGTGCCAGCAGCTTGGCGGAGGTTGGCAATCAGCCCCAGCATTTT

clone_size: once
v_call: TRBV6-5
d_call: TRBD1
j_call: TRBJ2-7
cdr3_aa: CASSKDRGDYEQYF
cdr3_nt: TGTGCCAGCAGTAAGGACAGGGGGGATTACGAGCAGTACTTC

clone_size: .
v_call: TRBV4-3
d_call: .
j_call: TRBJ1-2
cdr3_aa: CASSQDRDYGYTF
cdr3_nt: TGCGCCAGCAGCCAAGATCGGGACTATGGCTACACCTTC

clone_size: .
v_call: TRBV5-1
d_call: .
j_call: TRBJ1-2
cdr3_aa: CASSSSSILQGKDGYTF
cdr3_nt: TGCGCCAGCAGCTCGAGCTCGATACTACAGGGAAAGGATGGCTACACCTTC

clone_size: few
v_call: TRBV7-3
d_call: TRBD1
j_call: TRBJ1-2
cdr3_aa: CASSSGTGSGYTF
cdr3_nt: TGTGCCAGCAGCTCCGGGACAGGGAGCGGCTACACCTTC